This T cell receptor beta chain derives from a study of T cells after yellow fever vaccination. They built TCR cDNA with 5'RACE template switching, a step that put in a universal primer site and UMIs. TCRdb itself ran the 5' RACE reads through MiXCR, one entry per CDR3 protein. The table lists 200,000 to 300,000 distinct CDR3 sequences, less than 9% of them singletons, with more than 0.8% in the top ten. Overall study findings and caveats: Weaker overall, the secondary response nonetheless peaked faster (day 5 versus 15).

On this clonotype itself: The antigen is not known.

The V gene lost 3 bases and the J gene lost 1 base, with 10 bases spanning the gap. The germline CDR1 and CDR2 sequences are MGHDK and SYGVNS. The CDR3 totals 15 residues. The chain couples TRBV25-1 to TRBJ2-1; D not resolved. The TCR was taken from a man younger than 45 who received the YFV17D yellow fever vaccine. The sequencing used CD4+ T cells sorted from PBMCs, collected 15 days after the yellow fever booster vaccination. CDR3 region: CASSDHGISYNEQFF. The CDR3 nucleotides are TGTGCCAGCAGTGATCATGGAATTTCCTACAATGAGCAGTTCTTC.